Detailed here is one TCR beta chain. CDR1 and CDR2 (germline): SGHRS, YFSETQ. There are 14 residues in the CDR3. The V end was cut by 2 bases, the J end by 8 bases, with 14 bases between. TCRdb's table, derived via immunoSEQ multiplex PCR, lists solely in-frame clones and lacks some. The sample lists nearly 350,000 clones, 80% to 90% occurring once. These data originate in a study of blood T cell repertoires in COVID-19. On the study more broadly: Sites in the United States, Italy and Spain provided acute and convalescent COVID-19 samples. The cDNA or gDNA used as material had been derived from T cells, B-cell-depleted T cells, or PBMCs.

The V and J genes are TRBV5-1 and TRBJ2-4, with D possibly TRBD1 on 5 matching bases. The sequenced material came from peripheral blood. This sequence originates from a man aged 25 to 40 with active or convalescent COVID-19. CDR3 bases: TGCGCCAGCAGCTTACAGGTGACCCGTGACATTCAGTACTTC. Translation gives CASSLQVTRDIQYF.